This T cell receptor (beta chain) was obtained from a study of T cell responses to AZD1222 COVID-19 vaccine. This CDR3 region has 13 residues. V gave up 8 bases and J gave up 4 bases; unmatched junction bases: 8. Germline V gene data show CDR1 as MNHEY and CDR2 as SVGAGI. Findings of the study overall: Recipients of two AZD1222 doses showed rising Spike-specific TCR breadth and depth. Baseline seropositivity occurred in only a handful of AZD1222 recipients. Most donors were white British and more were female, and clonal diversity was possibly underestimated.

A note on this clone: Its antigen is unknown.

Produced via immunoSEQ multiplex PCR; TCRdb's table is partial and in-frame only. The repertoire holds some 81,000 clones, with around 84% as singletons. Samples with a second dose at about 4 or about 12 weeks were pooled together. This clonotype was obtained from an adult who received the AZD1222 COVID-19 vaccine. The sample in question was peripheral blood, obtained 28 days after the second AZD1222 dose. The chain employs TRBV6-5 and TRBJ2-7, with TRBD2 matching over 7 bases. DNA for the CDR3: TGTGCCAGCGGGGGGGAAAAAGGGTACGAGCAGTACTTC. Its translation is CASGGEKGYEQYF.